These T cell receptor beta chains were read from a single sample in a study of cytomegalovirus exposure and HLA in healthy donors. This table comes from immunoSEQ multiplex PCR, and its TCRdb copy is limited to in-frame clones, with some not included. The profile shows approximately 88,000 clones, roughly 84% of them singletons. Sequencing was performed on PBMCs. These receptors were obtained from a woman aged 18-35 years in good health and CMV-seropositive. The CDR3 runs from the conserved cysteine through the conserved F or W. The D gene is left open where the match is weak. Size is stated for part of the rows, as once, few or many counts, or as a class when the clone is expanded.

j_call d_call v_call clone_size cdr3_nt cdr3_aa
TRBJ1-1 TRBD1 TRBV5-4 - TGTGCCAGCAGCTTGGCCGGGACAGATGAAGCTTTCTTT CASSLAGTDEAFF
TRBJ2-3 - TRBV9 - TGTGCCAGCAGCGTGCGGTCTAACCCAAGGCGCACAGATACGCAGTATTTT CASSVRSNPRRTDTQYF
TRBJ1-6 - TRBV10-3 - TGTGCCATCAGTGAGTCGACAAGGCCACCCCTCCACTTT CAISESTRPPLHF
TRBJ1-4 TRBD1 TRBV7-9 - TGTGCCAGCAGCTTAGTAGGGGGCGAAAAACTGTTTTTT CASSLVGGEKLFF
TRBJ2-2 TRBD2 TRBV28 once TGTGCCAGCAGACCTCATGATGGCGGGGGGGCCTGGGGCACCGGGGAGCTGTTTTTT CASRPHDGGGAWGTGELFF
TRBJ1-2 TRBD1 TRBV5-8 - TGTGCCAGCAGCCCGGACAGGGAGCTTGGCTACACCTTC CASSPDRELGYTF
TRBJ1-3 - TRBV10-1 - TGCGCCAGCAGTGACCAACCGGGACGGGAGCCTGGAAACACCATATATTTT CASSDQPGREPGNTIYF
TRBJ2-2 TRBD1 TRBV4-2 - TGTGCCAGCAGCCAGCCGACAGGGGTGAGCACCGGGGAGCTGTTTTTT CASSQPTGVSTGELFF
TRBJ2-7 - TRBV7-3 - TGTGCCAGCAGCTCGACAGGCTCCTACGAGCAGTACTTC CASSSTGSYEQYF
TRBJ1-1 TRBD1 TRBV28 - TGTGCCAGCACCCTGGGACAGGAGAACACTGAAGCTTTCTTT CASTLGQENTEAFF
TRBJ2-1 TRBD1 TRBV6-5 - TGTGCCAGCAGTCCGACCGGACAGGCCTACAATGAGCAGTTCTTC CASSPTGQAYNEQFF
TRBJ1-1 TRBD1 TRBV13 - TGTGCCAGCAGCTCGACAGGGGGCAGAAGGAACACTGAAGCTTTCTTT CASSSTGGRRNTEAFF
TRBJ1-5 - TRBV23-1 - TGCGCCAGCAGTCAAAAGGGGCTGGATAGGCCCCAGCATTTT CASSQKGLDRPQHF
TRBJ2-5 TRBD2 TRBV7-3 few TGTGCCAGCAGCCAGGGACTAGCGGGGGGGGAGACCCAGTACTTC CASSQGLAGGETQYF
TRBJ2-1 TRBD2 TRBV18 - TGTGCCAGCTCACCACCGGGACTAGCGGTTGAGCAGTTCTTC CASSPPGLAVEQFF
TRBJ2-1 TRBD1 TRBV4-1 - TGCGCCAGCAGCCAAGCCGGGACAGGGGTCTACAATGAGCAGTTCTTC CASSQAGTGVYNEQFF
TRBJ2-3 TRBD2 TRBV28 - TGTGCCAGCAGTTTTCTAGCGGGGGGGGATACGCAGTATTTT CASSFLAGGDTQYF
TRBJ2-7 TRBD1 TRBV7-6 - TGTGCCAGCAGCTTAGACCCGGGACAGGGCTACGAGCAGTACTTC CASSLDPGQGYEQYF
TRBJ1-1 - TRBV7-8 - TGTGCCAGCAGCTTACTGTTCAGGAACACTGAAGCTTTCTTT CASSLLFRNTEAFF
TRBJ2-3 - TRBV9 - TGTGCCAGCAGCGTAGGAGGGGGGGAGGTAGATACGCAGTATTTT CASSVGGGEVDTQYF
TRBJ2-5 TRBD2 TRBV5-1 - TGCGCCAGCACGGTGAGATCAGGCGGGGGACTCCAAGAGACCCAGTACTTC CASTVRSGGGLQETQYF
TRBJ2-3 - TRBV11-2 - TGTGCCAGCAGCCGGGACTTTAGCACAGATACGCAGTATTTT CASSRDFSTDTQYF
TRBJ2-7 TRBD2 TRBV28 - TGTGCCAGCAGCCCATACATTGGGGGGGTGGGCTCCTACGAGCAGTACTTC CASSPYIGGVGSYEQYF
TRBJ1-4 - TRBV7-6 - TGTGCCAGCAGCTTACGCCCGGGGGATGCAACTAATGAAAAACTGTTTTTT CASSLRPGDATNEKLFF
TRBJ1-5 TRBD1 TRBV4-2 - TGTGCCAGCAGCCAAACGGGACAGGGACTAAATCAGCCCCAGCATTTT CASSQTGQGLNQPQHF
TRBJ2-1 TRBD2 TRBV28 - TGTGCCAGCAGTCCCACGGGGCGGGGGGATTACAATGAGCAGTTCTTC CASSPTGRGDYNEQFF
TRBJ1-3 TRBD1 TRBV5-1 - TGCGCCAGCAGCAGAGGGGGCGGCGTATCCGGAAACACCATATATTTT CASSRGGGVSGNTIYF
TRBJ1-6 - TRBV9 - TGTGCCAGCAGCGTAGGGGGGGGCACCTATAATTCACCCCTCCACTTT CASSVGGGTYNSPLHF
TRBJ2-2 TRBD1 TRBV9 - TGTGCCAGCAGCAATACCAACAGGGGATGGGACGGGGAGCTGTTTTTT CASSNTNRGWDGELFF